The 2 T cell receptor beta chains given below trace back to one sample, sequenced in a study of Graves' ophthalmopathy and Graves' hyperthyroidism. Amplifying from RNA transcripts, the study obtained TCR beta CDR3 regions. The authors performed first-round RT-PCR with HTBI primers and then a second-round multiplex PCR. TCRdb ran MiXCR on the multiplex PCR reads and lists one entry per CDR3 protein. The table records 900,000 to 1,200,000 distinct CDR3 sequences, about 35% of them present only once. Sequencing used peripheral blood or thyroid tissue (not recorded which). These receptor sequences come from an adult man with Graves' hyperthyroidism.

This clonotype was detected ten times or more. The rearrangement joins TRBV7-2 to TRBJ1-1, with a weak D call TRBD1 (5 bases). Germline values: CDR1 SGHTA, CDR2 FQGNSA. Trimming cost V 5 bases and J 4 bases, with 8 bases left between them. CDR3 size: 12 residues. CDR3 protein: CASSRQPTEAFF. CDR3 nucleotides: TGTGCCAGCAGCAGACAGCCCACTGAAGCTTTCTTT.

The sample holds a few counts of this clonotype. The gene calls are TRBV2 and TRBJ1-1; D is ambiguous. The V gene's germline CDR1 is SNHLY and CDR2 FYNNEI. The CDR3 is made up of 16 amino acids. The V end was cut by 5 bases, the J end by 3 bases, with 19 bases between. The CDR3 bases are TGTGCCAGCAGTTTGGCCCCAGCTGGGTTTCACACTGAAGCTTTCTTT. This sequence encodes CASSLAPAGFHTEAFF.